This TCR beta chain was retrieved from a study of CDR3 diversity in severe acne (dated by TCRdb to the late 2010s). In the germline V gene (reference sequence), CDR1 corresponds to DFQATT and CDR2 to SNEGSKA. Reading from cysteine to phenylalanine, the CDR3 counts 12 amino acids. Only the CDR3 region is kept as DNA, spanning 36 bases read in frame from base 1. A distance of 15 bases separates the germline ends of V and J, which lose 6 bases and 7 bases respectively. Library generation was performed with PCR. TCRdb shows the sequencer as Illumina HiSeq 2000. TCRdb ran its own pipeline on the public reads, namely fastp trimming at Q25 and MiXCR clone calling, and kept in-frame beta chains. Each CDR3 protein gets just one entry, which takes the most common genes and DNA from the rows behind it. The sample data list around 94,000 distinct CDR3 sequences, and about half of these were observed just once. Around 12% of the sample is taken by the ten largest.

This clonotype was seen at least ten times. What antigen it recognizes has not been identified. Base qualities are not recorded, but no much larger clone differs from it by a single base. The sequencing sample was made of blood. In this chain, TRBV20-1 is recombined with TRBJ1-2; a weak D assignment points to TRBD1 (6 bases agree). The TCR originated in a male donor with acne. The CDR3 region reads CSAQTGIGGYTF. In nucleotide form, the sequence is TGCAGTGCCCAAACAGGGATCGGTGGCTACACCTTC.